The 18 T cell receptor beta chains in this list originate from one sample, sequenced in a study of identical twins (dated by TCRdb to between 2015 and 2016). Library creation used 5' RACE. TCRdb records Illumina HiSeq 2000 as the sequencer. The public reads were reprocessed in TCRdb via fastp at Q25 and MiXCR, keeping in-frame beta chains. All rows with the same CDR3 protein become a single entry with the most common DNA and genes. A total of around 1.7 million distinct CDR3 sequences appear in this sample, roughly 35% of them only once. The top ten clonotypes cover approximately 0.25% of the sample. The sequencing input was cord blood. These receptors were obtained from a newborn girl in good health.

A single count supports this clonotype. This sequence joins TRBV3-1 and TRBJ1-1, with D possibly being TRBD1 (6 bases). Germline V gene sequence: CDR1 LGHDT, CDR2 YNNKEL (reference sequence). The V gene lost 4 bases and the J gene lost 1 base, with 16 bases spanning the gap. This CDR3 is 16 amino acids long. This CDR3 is CASSPVPGQSNTEAFF. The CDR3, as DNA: TGTGCCAGCAGCCCCGTCCCGGGACAATCGAACACTGAAGCTTTCTTT.

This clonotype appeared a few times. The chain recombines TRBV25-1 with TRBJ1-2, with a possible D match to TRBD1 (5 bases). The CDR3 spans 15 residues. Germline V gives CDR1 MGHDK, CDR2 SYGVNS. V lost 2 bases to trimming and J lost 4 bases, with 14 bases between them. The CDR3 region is CASSEHGGRTYGYTF. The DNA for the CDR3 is TGTGCCAGCAGTGAACATGGGGGACGGACCTATGGCTACACCTTC.

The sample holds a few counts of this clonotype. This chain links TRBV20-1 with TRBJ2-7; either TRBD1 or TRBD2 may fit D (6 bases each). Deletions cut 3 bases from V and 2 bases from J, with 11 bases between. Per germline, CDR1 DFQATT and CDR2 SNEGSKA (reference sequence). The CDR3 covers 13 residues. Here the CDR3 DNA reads TGCAGTGCTAGGGCGGGACAAACCTACGAGCAGTACTTC. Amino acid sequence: CSARAGQTYEQYF.

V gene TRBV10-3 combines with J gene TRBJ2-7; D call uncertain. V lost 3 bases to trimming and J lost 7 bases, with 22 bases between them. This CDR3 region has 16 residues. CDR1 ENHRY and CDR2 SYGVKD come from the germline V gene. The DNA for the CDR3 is TGTGCCATCAGTGATATGACCGGTTCTTTCTACAATGAGCAGTACTTC. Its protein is CAISDMTGSFYNEQYF.

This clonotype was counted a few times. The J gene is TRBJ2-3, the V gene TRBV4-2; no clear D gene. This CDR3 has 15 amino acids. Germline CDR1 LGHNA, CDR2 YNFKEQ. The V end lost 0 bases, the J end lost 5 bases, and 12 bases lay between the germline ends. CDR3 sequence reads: CASSQDLSRGDTQYF. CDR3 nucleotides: TGTGCCAGCAGCCAAGATTTAAGTAGAGGAGATACGCAGTATTTT.

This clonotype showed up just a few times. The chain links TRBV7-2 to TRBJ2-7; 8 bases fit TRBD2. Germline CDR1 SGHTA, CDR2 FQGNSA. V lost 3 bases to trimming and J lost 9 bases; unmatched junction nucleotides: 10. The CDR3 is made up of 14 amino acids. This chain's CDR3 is CASSFPTSDFGQYF. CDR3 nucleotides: TGTGCCAGCAGCTTCCCGACTAGCGATTTCGGGCAGTACTTC.

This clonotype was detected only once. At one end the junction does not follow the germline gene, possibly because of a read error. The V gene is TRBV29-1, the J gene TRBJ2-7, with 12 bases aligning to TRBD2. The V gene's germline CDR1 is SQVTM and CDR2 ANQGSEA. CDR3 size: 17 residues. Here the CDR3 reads CSAEASGGAFGSYEQYF. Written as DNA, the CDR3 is TGCAGCGCTGAAGCTAGCGGGGGGGCCTTCGGATCCTACGAGCAGTACTTC.

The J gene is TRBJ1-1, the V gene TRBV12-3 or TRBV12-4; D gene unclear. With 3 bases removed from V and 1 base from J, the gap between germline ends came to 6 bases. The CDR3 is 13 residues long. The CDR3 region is CASSFYENTEAFF. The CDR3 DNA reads TGTGCCAGCAGTTTCTACGAGAACACTGAAGCTTTCTTT.

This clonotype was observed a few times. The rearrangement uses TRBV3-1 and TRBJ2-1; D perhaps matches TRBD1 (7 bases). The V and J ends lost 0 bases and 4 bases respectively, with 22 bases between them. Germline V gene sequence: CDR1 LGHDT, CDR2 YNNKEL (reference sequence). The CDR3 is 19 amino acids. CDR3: CASSQDIRTGPAGYNEQFF. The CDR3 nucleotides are TGTGCCAGCAGCCAAGATATCAGGACAGGACCGGCGGGGTACAATGAGCAGTTCTTC.

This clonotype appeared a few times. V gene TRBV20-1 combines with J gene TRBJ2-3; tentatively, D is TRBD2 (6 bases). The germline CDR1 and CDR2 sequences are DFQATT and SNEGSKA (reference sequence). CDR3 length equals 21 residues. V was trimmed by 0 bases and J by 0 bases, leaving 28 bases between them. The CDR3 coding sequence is TGCAGTGCTAGAGATAATAGATGGCAGATAGGGACTTATCAGAGCACAGATACGCAGTATTTT. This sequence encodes CSARDNRWQIGTYQSTDTQYF.

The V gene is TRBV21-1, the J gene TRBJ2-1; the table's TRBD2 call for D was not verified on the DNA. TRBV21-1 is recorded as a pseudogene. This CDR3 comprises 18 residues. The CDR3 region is CARRGQEGLAGGYNEQFF. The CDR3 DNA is TGTGCCAGACGGGGACAGGAGGGACTAGCGGGGGGCTACAATGAGCAGTTCTTC.

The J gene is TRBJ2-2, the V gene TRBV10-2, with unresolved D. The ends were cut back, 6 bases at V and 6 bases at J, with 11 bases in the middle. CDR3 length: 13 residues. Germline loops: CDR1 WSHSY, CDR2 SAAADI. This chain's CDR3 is CASRIGPAGELFF. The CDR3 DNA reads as TGCGCCAGCAGGATTGGGCCCGCCGGGGAGCTGTTTTTT.

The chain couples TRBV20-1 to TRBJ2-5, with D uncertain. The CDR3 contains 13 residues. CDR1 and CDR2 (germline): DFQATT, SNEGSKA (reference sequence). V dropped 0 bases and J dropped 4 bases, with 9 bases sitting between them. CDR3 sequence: CSARDPSRETQYF. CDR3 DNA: TGCAGTGCTAGAGATCCCAGTCGAGAGACCCAGTACTTC.

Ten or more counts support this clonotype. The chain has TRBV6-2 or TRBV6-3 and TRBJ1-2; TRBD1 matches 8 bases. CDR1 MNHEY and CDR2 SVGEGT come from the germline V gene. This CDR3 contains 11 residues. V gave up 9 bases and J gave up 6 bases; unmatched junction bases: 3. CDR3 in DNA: TGTGCCAGTCAGGGGGCTAATGGCTACACCTTC. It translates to CASQGANGYTF.

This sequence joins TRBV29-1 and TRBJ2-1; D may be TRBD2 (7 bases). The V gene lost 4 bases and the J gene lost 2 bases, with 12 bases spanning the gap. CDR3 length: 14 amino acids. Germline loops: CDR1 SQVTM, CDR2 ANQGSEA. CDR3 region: CSVVSGGTYNEQFF. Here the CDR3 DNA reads TGCAGCGTTGTGTCGGGGGGCACCTACAATGAGCAGTTCTTC.

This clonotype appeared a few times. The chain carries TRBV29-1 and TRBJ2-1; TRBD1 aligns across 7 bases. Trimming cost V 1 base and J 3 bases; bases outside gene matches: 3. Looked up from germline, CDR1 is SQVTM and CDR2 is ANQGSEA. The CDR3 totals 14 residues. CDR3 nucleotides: TGCAGCGTTGAAGCGGGACAGCTCTACAATGAGCAGTTCTTC. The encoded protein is CSVEAGQLYNEQFF.

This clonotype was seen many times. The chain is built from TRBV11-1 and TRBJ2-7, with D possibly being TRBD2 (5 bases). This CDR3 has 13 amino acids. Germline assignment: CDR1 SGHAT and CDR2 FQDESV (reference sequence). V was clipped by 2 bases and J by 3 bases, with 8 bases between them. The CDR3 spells CASSLNSDYEQYF. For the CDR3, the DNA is TGTGCCAGCAGCTTAAATAGCGACTACGAGCAGTACTTC.

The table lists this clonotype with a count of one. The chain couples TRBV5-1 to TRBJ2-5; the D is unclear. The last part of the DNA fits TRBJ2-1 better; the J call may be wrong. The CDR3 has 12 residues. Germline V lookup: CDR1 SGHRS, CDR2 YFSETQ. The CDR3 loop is CASSFYQETQFF. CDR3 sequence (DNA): TGCGCCAGCAGCTTCTATCAAGAGACCCAGTTCTTC.